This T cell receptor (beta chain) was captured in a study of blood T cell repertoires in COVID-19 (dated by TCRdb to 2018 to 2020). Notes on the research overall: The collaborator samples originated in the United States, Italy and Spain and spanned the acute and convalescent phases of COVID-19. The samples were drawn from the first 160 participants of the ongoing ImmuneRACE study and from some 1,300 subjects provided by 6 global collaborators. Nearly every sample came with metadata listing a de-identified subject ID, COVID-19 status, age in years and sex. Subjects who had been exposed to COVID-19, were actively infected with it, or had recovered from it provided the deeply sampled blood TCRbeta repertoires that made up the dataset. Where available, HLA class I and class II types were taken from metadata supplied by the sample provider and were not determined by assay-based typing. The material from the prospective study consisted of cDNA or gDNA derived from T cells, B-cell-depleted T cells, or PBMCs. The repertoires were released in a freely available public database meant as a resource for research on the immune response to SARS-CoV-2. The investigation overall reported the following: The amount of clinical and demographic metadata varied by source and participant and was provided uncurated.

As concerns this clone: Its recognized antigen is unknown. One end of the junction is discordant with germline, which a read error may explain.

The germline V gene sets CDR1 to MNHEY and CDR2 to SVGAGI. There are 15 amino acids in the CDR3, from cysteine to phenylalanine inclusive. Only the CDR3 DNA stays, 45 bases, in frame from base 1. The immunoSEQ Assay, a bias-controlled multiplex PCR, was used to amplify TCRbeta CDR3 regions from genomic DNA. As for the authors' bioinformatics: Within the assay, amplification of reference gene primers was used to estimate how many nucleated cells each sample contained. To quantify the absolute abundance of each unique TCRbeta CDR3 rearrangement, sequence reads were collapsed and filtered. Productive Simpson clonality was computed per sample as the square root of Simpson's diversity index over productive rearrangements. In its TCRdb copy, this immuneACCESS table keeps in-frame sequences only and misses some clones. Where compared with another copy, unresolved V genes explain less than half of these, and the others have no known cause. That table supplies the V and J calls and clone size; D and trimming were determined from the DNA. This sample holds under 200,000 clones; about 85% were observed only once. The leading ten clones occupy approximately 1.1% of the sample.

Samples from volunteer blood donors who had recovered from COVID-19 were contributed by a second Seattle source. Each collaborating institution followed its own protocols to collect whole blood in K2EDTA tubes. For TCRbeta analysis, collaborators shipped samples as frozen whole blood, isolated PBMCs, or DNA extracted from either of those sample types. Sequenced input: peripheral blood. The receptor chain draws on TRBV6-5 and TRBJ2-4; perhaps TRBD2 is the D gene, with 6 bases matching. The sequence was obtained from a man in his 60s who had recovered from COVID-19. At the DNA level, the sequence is TGTGCCAGCAGCCGACGGGGGTTAGCCAAAAATATTCAGTACTTC. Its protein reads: CASSRRGLAKNIQYF.